This T cell receptor (beta chain) comes out of a study of cytomegalovirus exposure and HLA in healthy donors. Study-wide context: Early released data comprised around 80 million unique TCRs from HLA-typed donors. For the 300 to 400 genotyped donors, 81% fell within the Caucasian-associated ancestry cluster.

This clone was seen once. What it binds is not known. A multiplex PCR was run with 60 Vbeta primers and 13 Jbeta primers. TCRdb's copy holds only in-frame clones and misses some; the assay was immunoSEQ multiplex PCR. The data hold around 100,000 clones, with 82% observed a single time. The CDR3 contains 18 residues. Germline lookup yields CDR1 SGHVS and CDR2 FQNEAQ. V was pared by 1 base and J by 4 bases, with 7 bases of the junction left unmatched. Study results and limitations: Most subjects' HLA-A and HLA-B alleles were reportedly predicted from TCR beta sequences. Usually a TCR sequence was rare, but some public TCRs were found in many donors.

The sequencing sample was made of PBMCs. This receptor was obtained from a man aged 30 to 39 in good health and CMV-seropositive. V gene TRBV7-8 combines with J gene TRBJ2-3; 14 positions agree with TRBD2. The CDR3 DNA reads TGTGCCAGCAGCTTAGAGGGGACTAGCGGGAGAGGGGCAGATACGCAGTATTTT. Protein sequence: CASSLEGTSGRGADTQYF.